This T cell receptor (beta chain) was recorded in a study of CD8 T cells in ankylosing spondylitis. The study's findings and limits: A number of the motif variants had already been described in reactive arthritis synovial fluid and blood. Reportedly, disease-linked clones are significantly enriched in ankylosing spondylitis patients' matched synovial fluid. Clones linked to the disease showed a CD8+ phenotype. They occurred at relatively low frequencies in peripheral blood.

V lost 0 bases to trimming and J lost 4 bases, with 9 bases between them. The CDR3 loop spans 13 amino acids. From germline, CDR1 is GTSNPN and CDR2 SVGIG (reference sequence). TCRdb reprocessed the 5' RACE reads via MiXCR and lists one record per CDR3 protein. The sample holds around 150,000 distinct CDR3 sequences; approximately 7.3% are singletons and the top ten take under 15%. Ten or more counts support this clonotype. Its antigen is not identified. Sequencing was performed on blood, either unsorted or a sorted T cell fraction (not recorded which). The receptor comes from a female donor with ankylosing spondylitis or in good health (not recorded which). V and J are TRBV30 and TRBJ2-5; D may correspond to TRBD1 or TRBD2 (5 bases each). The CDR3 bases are TGTGCCTGGAGTGTTGCTGGGGGAGAGACCCAGTACTTC. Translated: CAWSVAGGETQYF.